This note documents a single T cell receptor beta chain sequence. The data were obtained in a study of CD8 T cells in Susac syndrome. The authors sequenced TCR beta from blood CD8+ and CD4+ T cells. RNA amounts of roughly 0.45 to 1 ug underwent reverse transcription with random hexamers. TCRdb ran MiXCR on the immunoSEQ multiplex PCR reads and lists one entry per CDR3 protein. The repertoire consists of 170,000 or so distinct CDR3 sequences, with around 93% occurring once and the leading ten covering around 0.097%. Per the germline V gene, CDR1 is MNHEY and CDR2 is SMNVEV (reference sequence). The V and J ends lost 8 bases and 5 bases respectively, with 13 bases between them. This CDR3 is built from 13 residues.

This receptor was obtained from a human donor with multiple sclerosis. Sequencing was performed on CD4+ T cells from PBMCs. The chain employs TRBV27 and TRBJ1-5; D possibly corresponds to TRBD1 (6 bases). CDR3 protein: CASRSGGDQPQHF. The CDR3 DNA reads TGTGCCAGCCGATCGGGGGGCGATCAGCCCCAGCATTTT.